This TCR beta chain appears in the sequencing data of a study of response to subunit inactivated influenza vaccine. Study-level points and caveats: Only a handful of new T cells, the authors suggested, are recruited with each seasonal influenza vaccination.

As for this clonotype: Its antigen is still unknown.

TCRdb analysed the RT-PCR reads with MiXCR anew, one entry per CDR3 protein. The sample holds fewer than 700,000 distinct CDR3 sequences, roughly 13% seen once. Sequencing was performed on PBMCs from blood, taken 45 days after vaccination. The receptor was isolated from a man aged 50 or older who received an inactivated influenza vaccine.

The CDR3 DNA reads TGTGCCAGCAGCTTAGAACGGACAGGGGGCACGGAGCAGTACTTC. It encodes CASSLERTGGTEQYF. This chain uses TRBV7-6 with TRBJ2-7; 11 positions agree with TRBD1. V gave up 1 base and J gave up 7 bases; unmatched junction bases: 6. CDR1 is SGHVS and CDR2 is FNYEAQ in the germline V gene. This CDR3 region has 15 residues. Supplemented by reference TRBV7-6 and TRBJ2-7, the full variable domain reads GAGVSQSPRYKVTKRGQDVALRCDPISGHVSLYWYRQALGQGPEFLTYFNYEAQQDKSGLPNDRFSAERPEGSISTLTIQRTEQRDSAMYRCASSLERTGGTEQYFGPGTRLTVT.